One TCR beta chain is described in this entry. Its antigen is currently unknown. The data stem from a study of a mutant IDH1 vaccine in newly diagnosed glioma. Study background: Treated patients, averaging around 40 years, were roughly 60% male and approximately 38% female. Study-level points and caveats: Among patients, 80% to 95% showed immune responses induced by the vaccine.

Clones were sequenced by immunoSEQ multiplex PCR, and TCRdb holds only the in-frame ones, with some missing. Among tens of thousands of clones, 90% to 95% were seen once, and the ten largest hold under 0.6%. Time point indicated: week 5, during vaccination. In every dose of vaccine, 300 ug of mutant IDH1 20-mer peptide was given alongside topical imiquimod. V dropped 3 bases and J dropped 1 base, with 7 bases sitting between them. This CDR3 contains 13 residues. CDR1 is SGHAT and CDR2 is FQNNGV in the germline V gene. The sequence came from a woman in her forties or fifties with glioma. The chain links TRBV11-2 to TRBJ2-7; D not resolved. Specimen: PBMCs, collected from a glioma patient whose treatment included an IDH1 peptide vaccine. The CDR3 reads CASSFTKSYEQYF. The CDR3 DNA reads TGTGCCAGCAGCTTTACTAAGTCCTACGAGCAGTACTTC.